The 26 T cell receptor beta chains listed next were all sequenced from one sample in a study of T cells in Graves' hyperthyroidism and ophthalmopathy (dated by TCRdb to between 2018 and 2021). The library relied on multiplex PCR. For sequencing, an Illumina HiSeq 2000 was employed. The TCR beta CDR3 regions were amplified from the RNA transcripts. For the first round of RT-PCR on the TCR CDR3, the HTBI primer set was used together with the Qiagen OneStep RT-PCR kit. Through fastp at Q25 and MiXCR, TCRdb rebuilt clones from the public reads, retaining in-frame beta chains. When rows share a CDR3 protein, they turn into one entry using the most common DNA and genes. The sample contains 400,000 to 550,000 distinct CDR3 sequences, about 24% of them found a single time. The ten largest clones take up around 11% of the sample. The sequencing sample was made of blood. The receptor source for this set is a woman aged 25-40 years with Graves' ophthalmopathy.

The chain employs TRBV11-1 and TRBJ2-7; TRBD2 matches 12 bases. Per the germline V gene, CDR1 is SGHAT and CDR2 is FQDESV (reference sequence). The CDR3 loop spans 16 amino acids. J lost 3 bases, V lost 8 bases, and 11 bases had no gene match. CDR3 bases: TGTGCCAGCGGAGGACTAGCGGGGCATACCCTCTACGAGCAGTACTTC. This gives the protein CASGGLAGHTLYEQYF.

The chain couples TRBV6-1 to TRBJ2-2; D possibly corresponds to TRBD1 (6 bases). The CDR3 runs to 16 residues. Trimming removed 2 bases at V and 7 bases at J, with 17 bases between. Germline values: CDR1 MNHNS, CDR2 SASEGT. CDR3 nucleotides: TGTGCCAGCAGTGAAACTCGAACAGGGATGGACGGGGAGCTGTTTTTT. As protein: CASSETRTGMDGELFF.

The chain recombines TRBV11-1 with TRBJ1-1; possibly TRBD1 for D (5 bases). V lost 5 bases and J lost 10, with 26 bases in between. This CDR3 has 16 residues. Germline V gene lookup returns CDR1 SGHAT and CDR2 FQDESV (reference sequence). The CDR3 sequence is CASSPPPGGRTLGAFF. The DNA for the CDR3 is TGTGCCAGCAGCCCCCCCCCTGGGGGTCGGACCCTAGGAGCTTTCTTT.

This clonotype showed up just a few times. V gene TRBV5-1 combines with J gene TRBJ2-7; TRBD1 aligns across 10 bases. The CDR3 has 14 amino acids. Per germline, CDR1 SGHRS and CDR2 YFSETQ. The junction had 6 bases not matched to a gene; V was cut back by 4 bases and J by 5 bases. The DNA of the CDR3 is TGCGCCAGCAGCCCGTTCGGGACAGGGGACGAGCAGTACTTC. Translated: CASSPFGTGDEQYF.

This clonotype was observed once. The rearrangement uses TRBV20-1 and TRBJ2-5; TRBD2 matches 12 bases. Germline loops: CDR1 DFQATT, CDR2 SNEGSKA (reference sequence). After removal of 1 base from V and 5 bases from J, the junction contained 2 bases not matched to a gene. The CDR3 loop spans 14 amino acids. The CDR3 sequence: CSARGLAGEETQYF. DNA of the CDR3: TGCAGTGCTAGAGGACTAGCGGGGGAGGAGACCCAGTACTTC.

This clonotype was seen a handful of times. The V call is TRBV27, the J call TRBJ2-2; 7 bases fit TRBD1. CDR3 length: 15 residues. The V segment lost 0 bases and the J segment 7 bases; nucleotides outside the gene matches: 5. Germline assignment: CDR1 MNHEY and CDR2 SMNVEV (reference sequence). The CDR3 region has the DNA TGTGCCAGCAGTTTATCAGAGGGGGCGGTCGGGGAGCTGTTTTTT. It yields the protein CASSLSEGAVGELFF.

This clonotype appeared many times. The rearrangement joins TRBV20-1 to TRBJ2-5; tentatively, D is TRBD1 or TRBD2 (5 bases each). The germline V gene has CDR1 DFQATT and CDR2 SNEGSKA (reference sequence). CDR3 length: 13 residues. V was trimmed by 2 bases and J by 3 bases, leaving 10 bases between them. The CDR3, as DNA: TGCAGTGCTAGATTGGGGGTTGAAGAGACCCAGTACTTC. Translating it yields CSARLGVEETQYF.

This clonotype showed up many times. This chain links TRBV7-8 with TRBJ2-4; either TRBD1 or TRBD2 may supply D (5 bases each). In germline, CDR1 is SGHVS, CDR2 FQNEAQ. V was pared by 7 bases and J by 0 bases, with 10 bases between. There are 14 residues in the CDR3. The CDR3 DNA sequence: TGTGCCAGCACCGATGGGGGAGCCAAAAACATTCAGTACTTC. Its protein product is CASTDGGAKNIQYF.

This clonotype was observed many times. The CDR3 bases are TGTGCCATCAGTGAAATGATAGGCGGCTCCTACGAGCAGTACTTC. This codes for CAISEMIGGSYEQYF. This chain joins TRBV10-3 and TRBJ2-7; D gene unclear. This CDR3 comprises 15 residues. V lost 3 bases, J lost 0 bases, and 12 bases lay in between. Germline CDR1 and CDR2: ENHRY and SYGVKD.

This clonotype was detected ten times or more. The V gene is TRBV28, the J gene TRBJ2-7; D tentatively reads TRBD1 or TRBD2 (7 bases each). Per germline, CDR1 MDHEN and CDR2 SYDVKM. With 5 bases removed from V and 4 bases from J, the gap between germline ends came to 15 bases. The CDR3 spans 14 residues. In DNA form, the CDR3 reads TGTGCCAGCAGTAACAGGGAGGGGGCTTACGAGCAGTACTTC. This encodes CASSNREGAYEQYF.

Many counts were recorded for this clonotype. In DNA form, the CDR3 reads TGTGCCAGCAATCTCGGACAGGGGTCGGGTTCCTACGAGCAGTACTTC. It translates to CASNLGQGSGSYEQYF. J is TRBJ2-7 and V is TRBV7-8, with TRBD1 matching over 9 bases. With V trimmed by 7 bases and J by 1 base, 11 bases remained unmatched. The CDR3 is made up of 16 amino acids. Per the germline V gene, CDR1 is SGHVS and CDR2 is FQNEAQ.

This chain links TRBV5-1 with TRBJ2-2, with TRBD1 matching 9 bases. From germline, CDR1 is SGHRS and CDR2 YFSETQ. V shed 0 bases, J shed 5 bases, and the junction held 2 bases outside the gene matches. This CDR3 has 15 residues. The CDR3 spells CASSLDRGLTGELFF. The DNA of the CDR3 is TGCGCCAGCAGCTTGGACAGGGGGCTTACCGGGGAGCTGTTTTTT.

The genes are TRBV6-1 and TRBJ1-2; 12 nucleotides match TRBD1. The CDR3 covers 14 residues. The V segment lost 7 bases and the J segment 5 bases; nucleotides outside the gene matches: 5. Germline V CDR1 and CDR2: MNHNS, SASEGT. The CDR3: CASTAGQGAYGYTF. The CDR3 region has the DNA TGTGCCAGCACCGCGGGACAGGGGGCGTATGGCTACACCTTC.

The sample holds many counts of this clonotype. The chain couples TRBV6-1 to TRBJ1-1; no definite D call. The CDR3 spans 14 residues. Trimming took 1 base from V and 5 from J, leaving 11 bases between them. Germline V CDR1 and CDR2: MNHNS, SASEGT. The CDR3 coding sequence is TGTGCCAGCAGTGAAGTCAACTCGGGGACTGAAGCTTTCTTT. It yields the protein CASSEVNSGTEAFF.

This clonotype was picked up many times. This chain connects TRBV27 to TRBJ1-5; a weak D match, TRBD1 (5 bases). The germline gives CDR1 MNHEY, CDR2 SMNVEV (reference sequence). Trimming cost V 6 bases and J 7 bases, with 13 bases left between them. This CDR3 has 13 residues. This CDR3 reads CASSRGVNQPQHF. The CDR3 nucleotides read TGTGCCAGCAGCCGAGGGGTTAACCAGCCCCAGCATTTT.

This clonotype has at least ten counts. This chain connects TRBV6-2 or TRBV6-3 to TRBJ2-5, with D maybe TRBD2 (5 bases). Germline V gives CDR1 MNHEY, CDR2 SVGEGT. Between the trimmed V and J ends, which lost 2 bases and 3 bases, there was a span of 19 bases. The CDR3 sequence is 17 residues long. The CDR3 coding sequence is TGTGCCAGCAGTTACCGGAGTAGAGGGAAAAACGAAGAGACCCAGTACTTC. It yields the protein CASSYRSRGKNEETQYF.

J is TRBJ1-5 and V is TRBV12-3 or TRBV12-4, with TRBD1 matching over 8 bases. With V trimmed by 5 bases and J by 7 bases, 7 bases remained unmatched. The CDR3 runs 14 residues. CDR3 DNA sequence: TGTGCCAGCAGTCCTGGGACAGGAATGCAGCCCCAGCATTTT. It translates to CASSPGTGMQPQHF.

This clonotype was found many times. The V and J genes are TRBV2 and TRBJ2-5; maybe TRBD2 (6 bases). V was cut by 5 bases and J by 4 bases, with 14 bases left in between. CDR1 is SNHLY, CDR2 FYNNEI, per germline. The CDR3 extends over 14 amino acids. CDR3 DNA sequence: TGTGCCAGCAGTACCCGGGACTTAGGAGAGACCCAGTACTTC. It codes for CASSTRDLGETQYF.

The table lists this clonotype with many counts. J is TRBJ1-1 and V is TRBV7-3; tentative D call: TRBD1 (6 bases). CDR3 size: 13 residues. From germline, CDR1 is SGHTA and CDR2 FQGTGA. V gave up 2 bases and J gave up 4 bases, with 8 bases separating them. The DNA for the CDR3 is TGTGCCAGCAGCTTAGGGACACGCACTGAAGCTTTCTTT. This codes for CASSLGTRTEAFF.

The V gene is TRBV11-2, the J gene TRBJ2-7, with D possibly matching TRBD2 (7 bases). The CDR3 sequence is 15 residues long. Looked up from germline, CDR1 is SGHAT and CDR2 is FQNNGV. The V gene lost 5 bases and the J gene lost 0 bases, with 14 bases spanning the gap. The CDR3 protein is CASSQEGGTSYEQYF. The DNA for the CDR3 is TGTGCCAGCAGCCAGGAGGGGGGGACCTCCTACGAGCAGTACTTC.

This clonotype was detected ten times or more. The V and J genes are TRBV7-2 and TRBJ2-7; 9 bases line up with TRBD1. This CDR3 comprises 14 residues. V gave up 5 bases and J gave up 5 bases; unmatched junction bases: 7. CDR1 and CDR2 from the germline V gene are SGHTA and FQGNSA. This CDR3 reads CASSRGDRVNEQYF. The CDR3, as DNA: TGTGCCAGCAGCCGAGGGGACAGGGTCAACGAGCAGTACTTC. The entire variable domain, with the rest obtained from reference TRBV7-2 and TRBJ2-7, is as follows: GAGVSQSPSNKVTEKGKDVELRCDPISGHTALYWYRQSLGQGLEFLIYFQGNSAPDKSGLPSDRFSAERTGGSVSTLTIQRTQQEDSAVYLCASSRGDRVNEQYFGPGTRLTVT.

This clonotype appeared many times. The gene calls are TRBV7-2 and TRBJ1-3; TRBD1 matches 8 bases. CDR3 length: 16 residues. Germline V gene sequence: CDR1 SGHTA, CDR2 FQGNSA. J gave up 4 bases and V 0 bases, and 5 bases lay outside the gene matches. The CDR3 DNA reads as TGTGCCAGCAGCTTAGCGCCCAGGGGGCTCGGAAACACCATATATTTT. Translating gives CASSLAPRGLGNTIYF.

This clonotype was detected ten times or more. The chain has TRBV28 and TRBJ2-7; 8 positions match TRBD1. The V and J ends lost 6 bases and 3 bases, in that order; junction bases with no gene match: 7. Germline V lookup: CDR1 MDHEN, CDR2 SYDVKM. The CDR3 is 14 amino acids. CDR3 sequence reads: CASSGTGTGYEQYF. CDR3 bases: TGTGCCAGCAGCGGGACCGGGACAGGCTACGAGCAGTACTTC.

The chain links TRBV7-8 to TRBJ2-5; D is possibly TRBD1 (6 bases). CDR1 is SGHVS and CDR2 is FQNEAQ in the germline V gene. V was pared by 6 bases and J by 2 bases, with 19 bases between. The CDR3 covers 16 residues. CDR3 DNA sequence: TGTGCCAGCAGTCGATTCTTGGACAGTTTACAAGAGACCCAGTACTTC. This translates into CASSRFLDSLQETQYF.

In its sample, this clonotype was seen a few times. V is TRBV7-9 and J is TRBJ1-2, with D possibly being TRBD1 (5 bases). The CDR3 has 15 residues. V lost 5 bases, J lost 1 base, and 14 bases lay in between. Germline loops: CDR1 SEHNR, CDR2 FQNEAQ (reference sequence). The CDR3 bases are TGTGCCAGCAGCCCCACCGGGACGGTTAACTATGGCTACACCTTC. Translation gives CASSPTGTVNYGYTF.

This clonotype has ten or more counts. The CDR3 is CASGRGVEPQHF. In DNA, the CDR3 is TGTGCCAGCGGTCGGGGGGTTGAGCCCCAGCATTTT. The chain uses TRBV14 and TRBJ1-5, with D perhaps TRBD1 (5 bases). Trimming removed 8 bases from V and 8 bases from J, with 13 bases in between. Germline values: CDR1 SGHDN, CDR2 FVKESK. The CDR3 runs 12 residues.